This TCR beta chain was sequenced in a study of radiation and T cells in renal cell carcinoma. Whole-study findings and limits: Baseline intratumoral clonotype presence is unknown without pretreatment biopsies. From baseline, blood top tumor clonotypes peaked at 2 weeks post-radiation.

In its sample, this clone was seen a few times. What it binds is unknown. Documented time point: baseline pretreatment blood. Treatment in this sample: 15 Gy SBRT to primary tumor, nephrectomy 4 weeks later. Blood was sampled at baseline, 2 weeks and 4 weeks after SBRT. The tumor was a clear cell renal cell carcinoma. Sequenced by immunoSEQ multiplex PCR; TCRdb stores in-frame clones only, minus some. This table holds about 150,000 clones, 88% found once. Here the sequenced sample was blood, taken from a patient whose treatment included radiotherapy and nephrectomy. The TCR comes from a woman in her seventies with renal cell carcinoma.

The DNA for the CDR3 is TGTGCCTGGAGTAGTCCGGATCAGCCCCAGCATTTT. This sequence encodes CAWSSPDQPQHF. The rearrangement uses TRBV30 and TRBJ1-5; no definite D call. V was pared by 2 bases and J by 5 bases, with 7 bases between. CDR1 and CDR2 from the germline V gene are GTSNPN and SVGIG (reference sequence). This CDR3 spans 12 amino acids. Combining the CDR3 with reference TRBV30 and TRBJ1-5 gives the whole variable domain SQTIHQWPATLVQPVGSPLSLECTVEGTSNPNLYWYRQAAGRGLQLLFYSVGIGQISSEVPQNLSASRPQDRQFILSSKKLLLSDSGFYLCAWSSPDQPQHFGDGTRLSIL.